This entry is about one TCR beta chain. Its antigen specificity is not known. No much larger clonotype is one base removed from it; base qualities were not supplied. These data come from a study of shared clonotypes between healthy human individuals (TCRdb year 2020). Broadly, across the study: The cohort included three men and two women between 18 and 49 years of age. Per donor, leukapheresis produced somewhere between about 0.94 and 9.5 billion PBMCs. For each donor, CD4 naive and CD4 memory were each run on three plates, CD8 naive on two plates, and CD8 memory on one plate. To estimate repertoire size and how much clonotypes are shared between individuals, the study performed deep sequencing of blood TCR repertoires from 4 to 6 healthy adults. Different laboratories and diverse techniques were used to prepare libraries and sequence TCR repertoires, to increase sequencing depth and limit assay-specific biases.

TCR CDR3 regions were amplified from genomic DNA by multiplex PCR using the deep immunoSEQ assay. Genomic DNA extracted from each cell subset was distributed evenly over all wells of several immunoSEQ 96-well plates, and each plate served as one replicate. For sorted subsets, 200 ng of genomic DNA, equivalent to some 33,000 T cell genomes, went into each replicate PCR. Purified libraries were measured with a Qubit 3.0 fluorometer, size-checked on a Bioanalyzer 2100, and measured again with the KAPA Library Quantification kit. Each immunoSEQ 96-well plate was sequenced on its own single-read 150-cycle Illumina NextSeq 550 flow cell. The source study handled its data this way. The immunoSEQ output contained only junctional sequences without quality scores, so filtering could not match that applied to full-length reads. Sequences were annotated with PyIR, a Python wrapper for IgBLAST v1.9, using IMGT germline references to assign V/J genes and CDR3. Reads were filtered out if the reads had weak V/J assignments (E-value above 1e-6), no CDR3, stop codons, out-of-frame junctions, or ambiguous translated residues. V3J clonotypes were defined by identical inferred V gene, J gene, and CDR3 amino acid sequence. Percentage overlap between repertoires was calculated by dividing the number of shared unique clonotypes by the size of the smaller repertoire. Richness of each repertoire was evaluated using RTK rarefaction, the Chao1 estimator, and Recon v2.1 estimates of unobserved clonotypes. Generation probabilities were computed with OLGA for all TCRbeta clonotypes obtained by the gDNA method from a handful of donors. This immuneACCESS table, as held by TCRdb, lists in-frame sequences with V and J called but not all clones. Of the missing ones, under half trace to an unresolved V gene in checked studies; the others have no known cause. V and J calls and clone size are copied from that table; D and trimming were computed from the DNA. The sample table shows more than 2 million clones, and about 94% are seen once. The ten largest clones take up over 1.5% of the sample.

The junction shows trimming of 0 bases on V and 4 bases on J, plus 10 bases between the germline ends. According to the germline V gene, CDR1 reads SGHTS and CDR2 reads YDEGEE. The CDR3 measures 14 amino acids from cysteine to phenylalanine. The sequence is cut down to CDR3 DNA, 42 bases in frame from base 1. CD8 naive samples consisted of CD45RO-negative cells that were positively selected for CCR7, yielding a CD45RA+CCR7+ population without TemRA cells. The donors were healthy, HIV-negative adults with no recently reported acute infections or vaccinations. Every donor was a Caucasian adult living in Nashville, Tennessee, USA. Blood was collected by leukapheresis, and PBMCs were isolated by Ficoll-Histopaque density gradient centrifugation and then cryopreserved in liquid nitrogen vapor phase. Analytical flow cytometry was used to check the purity and quantity of each magnetically sorted T cell population. Genomic DNA was isolated from each sorted fraction and quantified by UV absorbance on a Nanodrop 2000c.

The research as a whole found: Even with the large sequencing depth, rarefaction of the sorted-subset datasets indicated that sequencing was incomplete. Compared with non-shared clonotypes, clonotypes shared by all four sorted-subset donors had higher generation probabilities. Based on pairwise subsampling, the degree of clonotype sharing among donors was expected to be affected by sequencing depth. Sampling was restricted to blood, and TCR repertoires in tissue are likely to differ from TCR repertoires in blood. Because the study included a small number of donors, the genetic and exposure-history diversity represented was limited. Across a handful of donors, approximately 5% of naive CD4, approximately 4% of naive CD8, approximately 2.5% of memory CD4, and roughly 0.4% of memory CD8 clonotypes were shared. Naive subsets generally had larger estimated clonotype richness than memory subsets.

The receptor was isolated from a man aged 18 to 29 in good health. Some clones in this sample may be carry-over from other donors' samples. Input material: naive CD8+ T cells from PBMCs. This specimen's cell subset or site label, interpreted: CD45RA+CCR7+. The chain uses TRBV5-8 and TRBJ1-1, with a weak D call of TRBD1 (5 bases match). Read as DNA, the sequence is TGTGCCAGCAGCTTGGGGTGGGGGGGCACTGAAGCTTTCTTT. Translated, this gives CASSLGWGGTEAFF.